This TCR beta chain was identified in a study of OX40 agonist ivuxolimab in advanced cancers. Study results and limitations: Fewer expanded clones were found on average in CD4+ than in CD8+ T cells. Some patients without response likewise showed low normalized clonal expansion.

V dropped 4 bases and J dropped 3 bases, with 9 bases sitting between them. The CDR3 extends over 13 amino acids. CDR1 SEHNR and CDR2 FQNEAQ come from the germline V gene (reference sequence). It was autoimmune disease history or systemic immunosuppression that excluded patients. About this clone: Its specificity is not known.

Produced via immunoSEQ multiplex PCR; TCRdb's table is partial and in-frame only. The sample comprises tens of thousands of clones, 75% to 90% of which are singletons, and more than 1% rests with the top ten. The sample consisted of CD4+ or CD8+ T cells sorted from blood, taken in a trial of the OX40 agonist ivuxolimab. The receptor was isolated from an adult with an advanced solid tumor such as melanoma, head and neck, liver or kidney cancer. The chain is built from TRBV7-9 and TRBJ1-2; TRBD1 is a possible D gene (5 bases). CDR3: CASSYARDYGYTF. The CDR3 nucleotides are TGTGCCAGCAGCTACGCCAGGGACTATGGCTACACCTTC.